The 13 T cell receptor beta chains in this list originate from one sample, sequenced in a study of T cell responses to AZD1222 COVID-19 vaccine. Assay: immunoSEQ multiplex PCR; the TCRdb copy retains only in-frame clones and omits some. This table holds roughly 160,000 clones, roughly 87% found once. The material was peripheral blood, obtained 28 days after the second AZD1222 dose. These receptors originate from an adult who received the AZD1222 COVID-19 vaccine.

This chain uses TRBV5-6 with TRBJ1-5, with D tentatively TRBD1 (5 bases). This CDR3 spans 15 amino acids. Per the germline V gene, CDR1 is SGHDT and CDR2 is YYEEEE. V was pared by 5 bases and J by 3 bases, with 15 bases between. As DNA, the CDR3 is TGTGCCAGCAGTCAGGGACCATCCTTCAATCAGCCCCAGCATTTT. Translation: CASSQGPSFNQPQHF.

The J gene is TRBJ2-1, the V gene TRBV2, with D hard to call. Germline assignment: CDR1 SNHLY and CDR2 FYNNEI. This CDR3 is built from 16 residues. V shed 4 bases and J shed 7 bases, with 20 bases lying between them. The CDR3 DNA reads as TGTGCCAGCAGTGTACGCCGGACCAATTTGGGGAATGAGCAGTTCTTC. Translation: CASSVRRTNLGNEQFF.

The chain couples TRBV2 to TRBJ2-5; no clear D. Between the trimmed V and J ends, which lost 7 bases and 2 bases, there was a span of 11 bases. Germline CDR1 is SNHLY and CDR2 is FYNNEI. CDR3 size: 13 residues. The CDR3 spells CASTRHSQETQYF. As DNA, the CDR3 is TGTGCCAGCACCAGACACTCTCAAGAGACCCAGTACTTC.

The rearrangement uses TRBV12-3 or TRBV12-4 and TRBJ1-2, with unresolved D. This CDR3 has 13 residues. V lost 3 bases to trimming and J lost 7 bases, with 12 bases between them. The CDR3 sequence is CASSFAGSAGYTF. In DNA form, the CDR3 reads TGTGCCAGCAGTTTTGCGGGCAGCGCTGGCTACACCTTC.

The rearrangement joins TRBV14 to TRBJ1-2; D not certain. Germline V gene data show CDR1 as SGHDN and CDR2 as FVKESK. V was pared by 4 bases and J by 0 bases, with 12 bases between. The CDR3 runs to 15 residues. CDR3 region: CASSPLRTANYGYTF. As DNA, the CDR3 is TGTGCCAGCAGCCCCCTGCGGACGGCTAACTATGGCTACACCTTC.

V is TRBV18 and J is TRBJ2-5; D uncertain. CDR1 and CDR2 (germline): KGHSH, LQKENI. Trimming cost V 5 bases and J 5 bases, with 9 bases left between them. The CDR3 loop spans 12 amino acids. The CDR3 DNA follows: TGTGCCAGCTCAGCGGAGAGGGAGACCCAGTACTTC. Its protein product is CASSAERETQYF.

The rearrangement joins TRBV5-1 to TRBJ2-5, with D hard to call. Trimming removed 0 bases from V and 1 base from J, with 7 bases in between. The CDR3 spans 14 residues. The germline V gene encodes CDR1 SGHRS and CDR2 YFSETQ. This chain's CDR3 is CASSLGQSQETQYF. CDR3 nucleotides: TGCGCCAGCAGCTTGGGGCAGTCCCAAGAGACCCAGTACTTC.

The V call is TRBV29-1, the J call TRBJ1-2, with TRBD1 as a possible D gene (6 bases). The germline V and J ends were trimmed by 0 bases and 5 bases, with 10 bases remaining between them. The germline V gene encodes CDR1 SQVTM and CDR2 ANQGSEA. The CDR3 is 13 residues long. The CDR3 coding sequence is TGCAGCGTTGAAGATACCAGGGGTTATGGCTACACCTTC. Translating gives CSVEDTRGYGYTF.

The chain carries TRBV5-6 and TRBJ1-1; D gene ambiguous. Trimming stripped 0 bases from V and 4 bases from J, with 7 bases between. Germline V lookup: CDR1 SGHDT, CDR2 YYEEEE. The CDR3 length is 13 residues. CDR3 nucleotides: TGTGCCAGCAGCTTGGGGTTCGGCACTGAAGCTTTCTTT. It encodes CASSLGFGTEAFF. Complete variable domain (other parts from reference TRBV5-6 and TRBJ1-1): DAGVTQSPTHLIKTRGQQVTLRCSPKSGHDTVSWYQQALGQGPQFIFQYYEEEERQRGNFPDRFSGHQFPNYSSELNVNALLLGDSALYLCASSLGFGTEAFFGQGTRLTVV.

This clone was found once. V is TRBV5-1 and J is TRBJ2-7; D is perhaps TRBD1 or TRBD2 (5 bases each). The CDR3 contains 15 residues. V dropped 4 bases and J dropped 6 bases, with 20 bases sitting between them. CDR1 and CDR2 (germline): SGHRS, YFSETQ. The CDR3 DNA reads TGCGCCAGCAGCCTCGAGGGGACGAGGCAAGGCGAGCAGTACTTC. It translates to CASSLEGTRQGEQYF.

V usage is TRBV5-4 and J usage is TRBJ1-2, with D hard to call. V lost 6 bases and J 0 bases, leaving 12 bases between the germline ends. Germline CDR1 is SGHNT and CDR2 is YYREEE (reference sequence). The CDR3 runs to 14 residues. CDR3 nucleotide sequence: TGTGCCAGCACCTCTTCGTTGACTAACTATGGCTACACCTTC. The encoded protein is CASTSSLTNYGYTF.

For the CDR3, the DNA is TGTGCCAGCTCACCGGGACAGGTCTTGAACACTGAAGCTTTCTTT. It translates to CASSPGQVLNTEAFF. The V call is TRBV18, the J call TRBJ1-1; 8 nucleotides match TRBD1. With 3 bases clipped from V and 0 bases from J, the junction kept 3 bases outside the gene matches. Germline V gene data show CDR1 as KGHSH and CDR2 as LQKENI. This CDR3 has 15 residues. Full variable domain (missing parts from reference TRBV18 and TRBJ1-1): NAGVMQNPRHLVRRRGQEARLRCSPMKGHSHVYWYRQLPEEGLKFMVYLQKENIIDESGMPKERFSAEFPKEGPSILRIQQVVRGDSAAYFCASSPGQVLNTEAFFGQGTRLTVV.

This clone has just a few counts. V is TRBV6-5 and J is TRBJ1-5; D remains unclear. Germline V CDR1 and CDR2: MNHEY, SVGAGI. Trimming took off 8 bases at V and 3 bases at J, with 14 bases between the two ends. CDR3 size: 14 residues. The CDR3 sequence: CASALVQNNQPQHF. Written as DNA, the CDR3 is TGTGCCAGCGCCTTGGTACAGAACAATCAGCCCCAGCATTTT.